These 27 T cell receptor beta chains originate from one sample sequenced in a study of shared T cell receptors in the human thymus. Profiled with immunoSEQ multiplex PCR; TCRdb holds only in-frame clones, not every one. The sample lists a few hundred thousand clones; about 95% were seen once. Material for sequencing was thymocytes. The receptors derive from a human donor.

The rearrangement links TRBV6-1 to TRBJ1-5; possible D gene TRBD1, 5 bases. Looked up from germline, CDR1 is MNHNS and CDR2 is SASEGT. V lost 10 bases, J lost 3 bases, and 19 bases lay in between. The CDR3 sequence is 15 residues long. CDR3 sequence: CATSVPGLLNQPQHF. The CDR3 bases are TGTGCCACCTCTGTGCCGGGACTGCTCAATCAGCCCCAGCATTTT.

The chain uses TRBV11-3 and TRBJ2-3; 11 bases map to TRBD2. The junction had 9 bases not matched to a gene; V was cut back by 4 bases and J by 3 bases. CDR1 SGHNT and CDR2 YENEEA come from the germline V gene. The CDR3 length is 17 residues. The CDR3 spells CASSYAKLAGDTDTQYF. The DNA of the CDR3 is TGTGCCAGCAGCTATGCCAAACTAGCGGGAGATACAGATACGCAGTATTTT.

The chain employs TRBV7-9 and TRBJ1-5; D is uncertain. The ends were cut back, 1 base at V and 1 base at J, with 8 bases in the middle. Germline V lookup: CDR1 SEHNR, CDR2 FQNEAQ (reference sequence). This CDR3 has 15 residues. CDR3 amino acids: CASSLGGASNQPQHF. The CDR3 DNA follows: TGTGCCAGCAGCTTAGGGGGAGCAAGCAATCAGCCCCAGCATTTT.

The gene calls are TRBV7-2 and TRBJ1-5; D might be TRBD1 (5 bases). The CDR3 totals 16 residues. Germline lookup yields CDR1 SGHTA and CDR2 FQGNSA. Trimming pared 5 bases from V and 6 bases from J, leaving 20 bases between. CDR3 DNA sequence: TGTGCCAGCAGCCAAAGGGCGGGGACTAAGGTTCAGCCCCAGCATTTT. Residues: CASSQRAGTKVQPQHF. The complete variable domain, with remaining parts taken from reference TRBV7-2 and TRBJ1-5, reads GAGVSQSPSNKVTEKGKDVELRCDPISGHTALYWYRQSLGQGLEFLIYFQGNSAPDKSGLPSDRFSAERTGGSVSTLTIQRTQQEDSAVYLCASSQRAGTKVQPQHFGDGTRLSIL.

V is TRBV15 and J is TRBJ2-5; D not resolved. The CDR3 has 15 amino acids. Trimming took off 0 bases at V and 2 bases at J, with 10 bases between the two ends. CDR1 LNHNV and CDR2 YYDKDF come from the germline V gene (reference sequence). The CDR3 is CATSRERKIQETQYF. In nucleotides, the CDR3 is TGTGCCACCAGCAGAGAACGGAAAATACAAGAGACCCAGTACTTC.

V is TRBV5-1 and J is TRBJ2-2; perhaps TRBD2 as D (6 bases). The CDR3 totals 15 residues. Trimming shortened V by 0 bases and J by 3 bases, and 9 bases separated the two germline ends. Per the germline V gene, CDR1 is SGHRS and CDR2 is YFSETQ. The CDR3 is CASSLAIADTGELFF. CDR3 coding DNA: TGCGCCAGCAGCTTGGCGATAGCGGACACCGGGGAGCTGTTTTTT.

The rearrangement uses TRBV7-2 and TRBJ2-4; weak D call: TRBD2 (6 bases). This CDR3 has 16 amino acids. V was shortened by 2 bases and J by 7 bases, with 18 bases between the two germline ends. Germline lookup yields CDR1 SGHTA and CDR2 FQGNSA. The CDR3 DNA sequence: TGTGCCAGCAGCTTAATCGGGCGGGAAGGGAAGAACATTCAGTACTTC. Encoded protein: CASSLIGREGKNIQYF.

The V and J genes are TRBV7-3 and TRBJ2-2; D gene ambiguous. Trimming removed 1 base at V and 7 bases at J, with 10 bases between. Germline V CDR1 and CDR2: SGHTA, FQGTGA. The CDR3 is made up of 14 amino acids. The CDR3 bases are TGTGCCAGCAGCTTAAACCTCCGGCACGGGGAGCTGTTTTTT. This gives the protein CASSLNLRHGELFF.

The V gene is TRBV6-4, the J gene TRBJ1-5; D ambiguous. V shed 3 bases and J shed 6 bases, with 12 bases lying between them. Germline V CDR1 and CDR2: MRHNA, SNTAGT. This CDR3 is 14 amino acids long. CDR3 protein: CASSEPPERQPQHF. The CDR3 coding sequence is TGTGCCAGCAGTGAACCCCCAGAACGTCAGCCCCAGCATTTT.

The rearrangement uses TRBV27 and TRBJ2-7, with D perhaps matching TRBD2 (6 bases). V lost 5 bases, J lost 0 bases, and 14 bases lay in between. CDR1 is MNHEY and CDR2 is SMNVEV in the germline V gene (reference sequence). CDR3 length: 15 amino acids. The CDR3, as DNA: TGTGCCAGCAGTCACCGGGACTTATACTCCTACGAGCAGTACTTC. The encoded protein is CASSHRDLYSYEQYF.

The gene calls are TRBV7-6 and TRBJ2-2; D is undetermined. Germline loops: CDR1 SGHVS, CDR2 FNYEAQ. This CDR3 comprises 15 residues. The V and J ends lost 3 bases and 1 base respectively, with 9 bases between them. The CDR3 sequence is CASSFRTQNTGELFF. For the CDR3, the DNA is TGTGCCAGCAGCTTCAGGACCCAGAACACCGGGGAGCTGTTTTTT.

This clone was counted once. The V and J genes are TRBV19 and TRBJ2-4; D remains unclear. Trimming took 4 bases from V and 4 from J, leaving 8 bases between them. The germline gives CDR1 LNHDA, CDR2 SQIVND (reference sequence). The CDR3 is 13 residues long. Here the CDR3 reads CASSTDPKNIQYF. The CDR3 region has the DNA TGTGCCAGTAGTACGGACCCAAAAAACATTCAGTACTTC.

The chain carries TRBV11-1 and TRBJ2-7; D ambiguous. Trimming stripped 6 bases from V and 3 bases from J, with 18 bases between. The CDR3 is 15 amino acids. Looked up from germline, CDR1 is SGHAT and CDR2 is FQDESV (reference sequence). The CDR3 loop is CASSYGPDGYYEQYF. CDR3 bases: TGTGCCAGCAGTTACGGACCGGACGGTTACTACGAGCAGTACTTC. Complete variable domain (other parts from reference TRBV11-1 and TRBJ2-7): EAEVAQSPRYKITEKSQAVAFWCDPISGHATLYWYRQILGQGPELLVQFQDESVVDDSQLPKDRFSAERLKGVDSTLKIQPAELGDSAMYLCASSYGPDGYYEQYFGPGTRLTVT.

The V and J genes are TRBV29-1 and TRBJ1-1; the D gene is possibly TRBD1 (6 bases). The CDR3 runs 13 residues. The V end lost 5 bases, the J end lost 1 base, and 11 bases lay between the germline ends. The germline CDR1 and CDR2 sequences are SQVTM and ANQGSEA. The CDR3 sequence: CSVPTQGNTEAFF. The CDR3 DNA sequence: TGCAGCGTTCCTACACAGGGGAACACTGAAGCTTTCTTT. The variable domain in full, with the rest retrieved from reference TRBV29-1 and TRBJ1-1, is SAVISQKPSRDICQRGTSLTIQCQVDSQVTMMFWYRQQPGQSLTLIATANQGSEATYESGFVIDKFPISRPNLTFSTLTVSNMSPEDSSIYLCSVPTQGNTEAFFGQGTRLTVV.

The chain recombines TRBV14 with TRBJ2-7; 9 bases match TRBD2. The junction had 10 bases not matched to a gene; V was cut back by 4 bases and J by 3 bases. The CDR3 is 16 residues long. The V gene's germline CDR1 is SGHDN and CDR2 FVKESK. CDR3 residues: CASSLAGGDPYYEQYF. Written as DNA, the CDR3 is TGTGCCAGCAGCCTGGCGGGGGGGGACCCTTACTACGAGCAGTACTTC. The variable domain in full, with the rest retrieved from reference TRBV14 and TRBJ2-7, is EAGVTQFPSHSVIEKGQTVTLRCDPISGHDNLYWYRRVMGKEIKFLLHFVKESKQDESGMPNNRFLAERTGGTYSTLKVQPAELEDSGVYFCASSLAGGDPYYEQYFGPGTRLTVT.

The chain combines TRBV5-5 with TRBJ2-7, with 12 bases fitting TRBD1. The CDR3 sequence is 15 residues long. From germline, CDR1 is SGHKS and CDR2 YYEKEE (reference sequence). V shed 5 bases and J 5 bases; nucleotides not matched to a gene: 8. The CDR3 DNA reads TGTGCCAGCAGTTTTGCCGGGACAGGGGGCGACGAGCAGTACTTC. This gives the protein CASSFAGTGGDEQYF.

The CDR3 spells CASSWTSGASDEQFF. In DNA, the CDR3 is TGTGCCAGCAGTTGGACTAGCGGTGCGTCAGATGAGCAGTTCTTC. The chain carries TRBV27 and TRBJ2-1; 10 bases are a match to TRBD2. Germline V CDR1 and CDR2: MNHEY, SMNVEV (reference sequence). Losses at the gene ends were 4 bases for V and 8 bases for J; bases not matched to a gene: 8. This CDR3 is built from 15 residues.

This chain joins TRBV4-2 and TRBJ1-5, with TRBD1 matching over 9 bases. The germline CDR1 and CDR2 sequences are LGHNA and YNFKEQ. The CDR3 is 20 residues long. V lost 4 bases and J lost 1; bases outside the gene matches: 17. This CDR3 reads CASSRQWGTRDRVSNQPQHF. For the CDR3, the DNA is TGTGCCAGCAGCCGCCAATGGGGAACCCGGGACAGGGTAAGCAATCAGCCCCAGCATTTT.

This clone was seen once. This chain uses TRBV28 with TRBJ2-2; no firm D call. CDR1 and CDR2 from the germline V gene are MDHEN and SYDVKM. The CDR3 consists of 11 residues. The V end was cut by 5 bases, the J end by 10 bases, with 8 bases between. The CDR3 DNA sequence: TGTGCCAGCAGTCCACGCGCGGAGCTGTTTTTT. It translates to CASSPRAELFF.

This clone was seen once. J is TRBJ2-1 and V is TRBV11-3, with D possibly being TRBD2 (6 bases). Trimming stripped 5 bases from V and 10 bases from J, with 36 bases between. This CDR3 contains 20 residues. The germline CDR1 and CDR2 sequences are SGHNT and YENEEA. The CDR3 nucleotides are TGTGCCAGCAGCCCTGGAGGGGCGGCGATAACGAACAATGATGACACCGAGCAGTTCTTC. Translation: CASSPGGAAITNNDDTEQFF.

This clone occurred once. The gene calls are TRBV4-2 and TRBJ1-1; D unclear. Trimming took 4 bases from V and 1 from J, leaving 13 bases between them. Germline lookup yields CDR1 LGHNA and CDR2 YNFKEQ. This CDR3 spans 15 amino acids. CDR3 in DNA: TGTGCCAGCAGCCCGGAAGATATTCCGAACACTGAAGCTTTCTTT. Translating it yields CASSPEDIPNTEAFF.

The rearrangement uses TRBV27 and TRBJ2-1; 7 nucleotides line up with TRBD1. This CDR3 contains 16 residues. The junction had 10 bases not matched to a gene; V was cut back by 7 bases and J by 1 base. From germline, CDR1 is MNHEY and CDR2 SMNVEV (reference sequence). The CDR3: CASTTTRDRSYNEQFF. The DNA of the CDR3 is TGTGCCAGCACTACGACCCGGGACAGATCCTACAATGAGCAGTTCTTC.

CDR3 nucleotide sequence: TGTGCCAGCAAACCTGACACCTACAATGAGCAGTTCTTC. This codes for CASKPDTYNEQFF. The chain recombines TRBV7-9 with TRBJ2-1; D call uncertain. The V end was cut by 7 bases, the J end by 2 bases, with 9 bases between. This CDR3 region has 13 residues. The V gene's germline CDR1 is SEHNR and CDR2 FQNEAQ (reference sequence).

The chain carries TRBV11-2 and TRBJ2-1; TRBD2 agrees at 9 bases. The germline CDR1 and CDR2 sequences are SGHAT and FQNNGV. J was trimmed by 4 bases and V by 6 bases; bases with no gene match: 13. This CDR3 region has 17 residues. The CDR3 bases are TGTGCCAGCAGGGGGTGGCTAGCGGGACCATATTACAATGAGCAGTTCTTC. It specifies CASRGWLAGPYYNEQFF.

The rearrangement uses TRBV18 and TRBJ1-5; D not resolved. The CDR3 has 12 residues. Germline assignment: CDR1 KGHSH and CDR2 LQKENI. V lost 6 bases, J lost 7 bases, and 10 bases lay in between. CDR3 residues: CASSLARQPQHF. The DNA for the CDR3 is TGTGCCAGCTCCCTGGCGAGGCAGCCCCAGCATTTT.

This clone was counted a single time. The chain links TRBV6-5 to TRBJ2-2; tentatively, D is TRBD2 (7 bases). The CDR3 length is 16 residues. Trimming pared 6 bases from V and 0 bases from J, leaving 14 bases between. CDR1 and CDR2 (germline): MNHEY, SVGAGI. In DNA, the CDR3 is TGTGCCAGCAGATACCGAGGGGGGGCGAACACCGGGGAGCTGTTTTTT. Residues: CASRYRGGANTGELFF.

Written as DNA, the CDR3 is TGTGCCAGCAGTTTAATACTAGCGGGAGGGTACAATGAGCAGTTCTTC. This encodes CASSLILAGGYNEQFF. The genes are TRBV27 and TRBJ2-1, with TRBD2 matching 13 bases. The CDR3 has 16 amino acids. V lost 2 bases to trimming and J lost 4 bases; unmatched junction nucleotides: 2. Germline CDR1 and CDR2: MNHEY and SMNVEV (reference sequence).